A selection of T cell receptor beta chains follows, all from one sample in a study of shared clonotypes between healthy human individuals. The method was immunoSEQ multiplex PCR; TCRdb's version includes in-frame clones alone and lacks a portion of them. Here the sample spans 2 million to 3 million clones, more than 80% being singletons. Specimen: naive CD4+ T cells sorted from blood. These receptors were collected from a man aged 18 to 35 in good health. CDR3s include the opening cysteine and the closing phenylalanine or tryptophan. The D gene is left open where the match is weak. Only some rows state a clone size, as once, few, many or a class for expanded clones.

.	TRBJ1-1	TRBD1	TRBV6-1	15	CASRGQGLIGTEAFF	TGTGCCAGCAGAGGACAGGGGTTAATTGGGACTGAAGCTTTCTTT
once	TRBJ1-4	.	TRBV29-1	16	CSVERDPRTTNEKLFF	TGCAGCGTTGAGAGGGATCCCCGTACAACTAATGAAAAACTGTTTTTT
.	TRBJ1-6	TRBD1	TRBV5-4	16	CASSVGTGGRNSPLHF	TGTGCCAGCAGCGTGGGGACAGGGGGCCGTAATTCACCCCTCCACTTT
.	TRBJ2-2	TRBD2	TRBV10-3	19	CAISEPSGGGIPNTGELFF	TGTGCCATCAGTGAGCCTTCCGGGGGGGGGATCCCGAACACCGGGGAGCTGTTTTTT
.	TRBJ1-1	TRBD1	TRBV27	14	CASTIRQGERRAFF	TGTGCCAGCACCATAAGGCAGGGGGAAAGGCGAGCTTTCTTT
.	TRBJ1-3	.	TRBV6-1	13	CASKTRGGNTIYF	TGTGCCAGCAAGACCAGGGGTGGAAACACCATATATTTT
.	TRBJ2-3	.	TRBV7-9	14	CASSLGGPLDTQYF	TGTGCCAGCAGCTTAGGAGGGCCCCTGGATACGCAGTATTTT
once	TRBJ2-1	TRBD2	TRBV2	13	CASRTSGNNEQFF	TGTGCCAGCAGGACTAGCGGGAACAATGAGCAGTTCTTC
.	TRBJ1-5	.	TRBV7-2	15	CASSPTFGGNQPQHF	TGTGCCAGCAGCCCGACATTCGGAGGGAATCAGCCCCAGCATTTT
.	TRBJ2-7	TRBD1	TRBV11-2	18	CASSFTQSGTGPLNEQYF	TGTGCCAGCAGCTTTACACAATCGGGGACAGGCCCACTCAACGAGCAGTACTTC
.	TRBJ2-2	TRBD2	TRBV29-1	15	CSVASGGATTGELFF	TGCAGCGTTGCATCCGGGGGGGCTACCACCGGGGAGCTGTTTTTT
.	TRBJ2-7	.	TRBV11-2	15	CASSPPPGGPTEQYF	TGTGCCAGCAGCCCGCCTCCTGGCGGCCCTACTGAGCAGTACTTC
.	TRBJ2-7	.	TRBV5-4	16	CASSFFWLGSPDEQYF	TGTGCCAGCAGCTTCTTTTGGCTGGGGAGCCCCGACGAGCAGTACTTC
.	TRBJ2-2	.	TRBV9	14	CASSSKGGTGELFF	TGTGCCAGCAGCTCAAAAGGGGGGACCGGGGAGCTGTTTTTT
.	TRBJ2-1	.	TRBV6-1	15	CAISGDSQGRNEQFF	TGTGCCATCAGTGGGGACTCTCAAGGGAGAAATGAGCAGTTCTTC
.	TRBJ2-7	TRBD2	TRBV4-1	16	CASSQVRQREGYEQYF	TGCGCCAGCAGCCAAGTTCGGCAGCGGGAGGGCTACGAGCAGTACTTC
once	TRBJ2-7	TRBD1	TRBV7-2	14	CASSLGTGAYEQYF	TGTGCCAGCAGCTTAGGGACAGGGGCCTACGAGCAGTACTTC
.	TRBJ2-5	.	TRBV19	13	CASSTQGLETQYF	TGTGCCAGTAGTACCCAGGGGCTTGAGACCCAGTACTTC
.	TRBJ1-1	TRBD1	TRBV12-5	16	CASGRGQGVMNTEAFF	TGTGCTAGTGGACGCGGACAGGGTGTAATGAACACTGAAGCTTTCTTT
.	TRBJ2-1	TRBD1	TRBV14	15	CASTVGTGRLNEQFF	TGTGCCAGCACCGTCGGGACAGGGCGACTTAATGAGCAGTTCTTC
once	TRBJ1-2	.	TRBV7-9	17	CASSLGTLRAVTNGYTF	TGTGCCAGCAGCTTAGGAACGCTTAGGGCAGTAACTAATGGCTACACCTTC
once	TRBJ2-5	.	TRBV19	18	CASSMYGGPFGGQETQYF	TGTGCCAGTAGTATGTACGGGGGGCCGTTTGGGGGCCAAGAGACCCAGTACTTC
.	TRBJ1-1	.	TRBV10-3	15	CAISESGGIGTEAFF	TGTGCCATCAGTGAGTCGGGGGGCATAGGCACTGAAGCTTTCTTT
.	TRBJ1-3	TRBD1	TRBV5-1	15	CASSLVAGGENTIYF	TGCGCCAGCAGCTTGGTGGCAGGGGGCGAAAACACCATATATTTT
once	TRBJ2-1	.	TRBV6-5	15	CASSYPRGSDDEQFF	TGTGCCAGCAGTTACCCGAGAGGCTCGGACGATGAGCAGTTCTTC
.	TRBJ1-2	TRBD1	TRBV2	14	CASSPGTVSYGYTF	TGTGCCAGCAGTCCCGGGACAGTCAGCTATGGCTACACCTTC
.	TRBJ1-6	TRBD1	TRBV5-4	15	CASSLGGTGSSPLHF	TGTGCCAGCAGCTTGGGAGGGACAGGGTCATCACCCCTCCACTTT
.	TRBJ2-3	.	TRBV5-5	13	CASSLGDSRRQYF	TGTGCCAGCAGCTTAGGGGACTCCAGAAGGCAGTATTTT
.	TRBJ1-2	.	TRBV28	12	CASSPPGGGYTF	TGTGCCAGCAGTCCACCCGGGGGTGGCTACACCTTC
.	TRBJ1-2	.	TRBV6-1	11	CASSEDYGYTF	TGTGCCAGCAGTGAAGACTATGGCTACACCTTC
.	TRBJ2-7	.	TRBV28	13	CASSRTDSYEQYF	TGTGCCAGCAGCCGGACGGATTCCTACGAGCAGTACTTC
once	TRBJ2-7	.	TRBV18	15	CASSRGAEGVYEQYF	TGTGCCAGCTCACGGGGTGCAGAAGGGGTCTACGAGCAGTACTTC
.	TRBJ1-1	.	TRBV7-8	15	CASSLGVGAGAEAFF	TGTGCCAGCAGCTTAGGGGTAGGGGCAGGGGCTGAAGCTTTCTTT
.	TRBJ1-2	.	TRBV7-8	17	CASSLIAMSKALGGYTF	TGTGCCAGCAGCTTAATAGCAATGAGCAAGGCTTTAGGAGGCTACACCTTC
.	TRBJ2-4	.	TRBV2	15	CASSVGGLAKNIQYF	TGTGCCAGCAGTGTTGGTGGGCTAGCCAAAAACATTCAGTACTTC
.	TRBJ2-2	TRBD2	TRBV5-1	17	CASSLNGLAGGTGELFF	TGCGCCAGCAGCCTGAACGGACTAGCGGGAGGGACCGGGGAGCTGTTTTTT
.	TRBJ2-5	.	TRBV5-1	14	CASSWSRLDETQYF	TGCGCCAGCAGTTGGTCCAGGCTCGACGAGACCCAGTACTTC
.	TRBJ1-2	TRBD1	TRBV6-5	15	CASSASGTGVNGYTF	TGTGCCAGCAGTGCCTCCGGGACAGGGGTTAATGGCTACACCTTC
.	TRBJ1-3	.	TRBV7-8	14	CASSLAGPANTIYF	TGTGCCAGCAGCTTAGCGGGTCCGGCGAACACCATATATTTT
.	TRBJ2-7	.	TRBV18	13	CASSPLEGKEQYF	TGTGCCAGCTCACCACTGGAGGGTAAGGAGCAGTACTTC
.	TRBJ2-7	TRBD1	TRBV27	13	CASSTTGGHEQYF	TGTGCCAGCAGTACGACAGGGGGGCACGAGCAGTACTTC
.	TRBJ2-2	TRBD2	TRBV6-1	15	CASTGLAGVGGELFF	TGTGCCAGCACCGGACTAGCGGGAGTTGGCGGGGAGCTGTTTTTT
.	TRBJ2-3	.	TRBV9	14	CASSVLDSTDTQYF	TGTGCCAGCAGCGTCTTAGACAGCACAGATACGCAGTATTTT
.	TRBJ2-7	TRBD1	TRBV7-2	11	CASSLTGSVYF	TGTGCCAGCAGCTTGACAGGGTCTGTGTACTTC
.	TRBJ2-7	TRBD1	TRBV10-1	15	CASSAPGQGTYEQYF	TGCGCCAGCAGTGCCCCGGGACAGGGAACCTACGAGCAGTACTTC
once	TRBJ2-7	TRBD1	TRBV7-9	15	CASTPGAGGAYEQYF	TGTGCCAGCACCCCCGGGGCAGGGGGCGCCTACGAGCAGTACTTC
once	TRBJ1-5	.	TRBV5-1	15	CASSWGPQEDQPQHF	TGCGCCAGCAGCTGGGGACCACAGGAAGATCAGCCCCAGCATTTT
.	TRBJ1-3	.	TRBV18	14	CASSQQGSGNTIYF	TGTGCCAGCTCTCAACAGGGATCCGGAAACACCATATATTTT
.	TRBJ1-4	.	TRBV30	15	CAWSVQTGSYEKLFF	TGTGCCTGGAGTGTACAAACAGGGTCTTATGAAAAACTGTTTTTT
.	TRBJ2-3	.	TRBV13	11	CASSTIGTQYF	TGTGCCAGCAGCACCATAGGTACGCAGTATTTT
.	TRBJ1-1	TRBD1	TRBV7-2	15	CASSSQGGENTEAFF	TGTGCCAGCAGCTCACAGGGGGGCGAGAACACTGAAGCTTTCTTT
.	TRBJ2-3	.	TRBV11-3	16	CASSLGGPVGTDTQYF	TGTGCCAGCAGCTTAGGGGGACCGGTCGGCACAGATACGCAGTATTTT
.	TRBJ2-1	.	TRBV10-3	13	CAISGGLHNEQFF	TGTGCCATCAGCGGGGGGCTCCATAATGAGCAGTTCTTC
once	TRBJ2-5	TRBD2	TRBV27	16	CASSLGAGGLQETQYF	TGTGCCAGCAGTTTAGGAGCGGGGGGACTCCAAGAGACCCAGTACTTC